A single sample is the source of the 5 T cell receptor beta chains below, sequenced in a study of early T cells in non-severe SARS-CoV-2 infection (dated by TCRdb to the early 2020s). Libraries were prepared through 5' RACE. Sequenced using a NextSeq 500. TCRdb passed the public sequencing reads through fastp at Q25 and MiXCR, retaining productive beta sequences. When rows share a CDR3 protein, they turn into one entry using the most common DNA and genes. Across this sample there are over 90,000 distinct CDR3 sequences, with less than 15% seen only once. Together, the top ten hold approximately 4.7% of the sample. Specimen: whole blood, collected at baseline. The receptor source for this set is an adult who was a healthcare worker with PCR-confirmed SARS-CoV-2 infection or an uninfected control (not recorded which).

The gene calls are TRBV2 and TRBJ1-2; D uncertain. Germline lookup yields CDR1 SNHLY and CDR2 FYNNEI. The CDR3 has 18 residues. Trimming removed 2 bases at V and 0 bases at J, with 19 bases between. In DNA, the CDR3 is TGTGCCAGCAGTGAACGATTCCTTTCGACGGTGGCTAACTATGGCTACACCTTC. As protein: CASSERFLSTVANYGYTF.

V is TRBV29-1 and J is TRBJ2-2, with 11 bases fitting TRBD2. Germline V lookup: CDR1 SQVTM, CDR2 ANQGSEA. J gave up 4 bases and V 2 bases, and 0 bases lay outside the gene matches. The CDR3 loop spans 14 amino acids. CDR3 in amino acids: CSVETSGSTGELFF. CDR3 in DNA: TGCAGCGTTGAAACTAGCGGGAGCACCGGGGAGCTGTTTTTT.

The chain recombines TRBV18 with TRBJ2-7; D tentatively reads TRBD1 or TRBD2 (5 bases each). V was cut by 6 bases and J by 0 bases, with 9 bases left in between. The CDR3 has 13 residues. The germline gives CDR1 KGHSH, CDR2 LQKENI. CDR3 DNA sequence: TGTGCCAGCTCGACCGGGACCTCCTACGAGCAGTACTTC. This sequence encodes CASSTGTSYEQYF.

This clonotype was counted at least ten times. The chain carries TRBV11-2 and TRBJ2-1, with D perhaps matching TRBD2 (5 bases). The V and J ends lost 3 bases and 0 bases respectively, with 9 bases between them. Germline CDR1 and CDR2: SGHAT and FQNNGV. The CDR3 is 15 amino acids. The CDR3 DNA reads TGTGCCAGCAGCTTTAGGAGGAGCTCCTACAATGAGCAGTTCTTC. Translation gives CASSFRRSSYNEQFF. The variable domain in full, with the rest retrieved from reference TRBV11-2 and TRBJ2-1, is EAGVAQSPRYKIIEKRQSVAFWCNPISGHATLYWYQQILGQGPKLLIQFQNNGVVDDSQLPKDRFSAERLKGVDSTLKIQPAKLEDSAVYLCASSFRRSSYNEQFFGPGTRLTVL.

This clonotype occurred a few times. This chain uses TRBV6-6 with TRBJ2-3; TRBD1 might be the D (5 bases). Trimming took 4 bases from V and 5 from J, leaving 10 bases between them. CDR3 length equals 13 residues. Germline assignment: CDR1 MNHNY and CDR2 SVGAGI (reference sequence). The chain's CDR3 is CASSSQGGDTQYF. CDR3 in DNA: TGTGCCAGCAGTTCGCAGGGTGGAGATACGCAGTATTTT.